Below are 3 T cell receptor beta chains sequenced from a single sample in a study of shared clonotypes between healthy human individuals. Only in-frame clones appear in the TCRdb table, and some are missing; sequencing was by immunoSEQ multiplex PCR. The sample has 2,500,000 or so clones, over 85% seen once. Sequencing input: naive CD4+ T cells from PBMCs. The subset: CD45RA+ positively selected. These receptors all come from a man between 18 and 35 years old in good health. Some clones in this sample may be carry-over from other donors' samples.

V gene TRBV27 combines with J gene TRBJ1-5, with D unresolved. The ends were cut back, 2 bases at V and 0 bases at J, with 8 bases in the middle. The V gene's germline CDR1 is MNHEY and CDR2 SMNVEV (reference sequence). This CDR3 region has 15 residues. The CDR3 sequence: CASSLVRNSNQPQHF. The CDR3 DNA sequence: TGTGCCAGCAGTTTAGTTAGGAATAGCAATCAGCCCCAGCATTTT.

The chain links TRBV5-1 to TRBJ2-3; D ambiguous. CDR1 and CDR2 (germline): SGHRS, YFSETQ. The germline V and J ends were trimmed by 3 bases and 2 bases, with 10 bases remaining between them. CDR3 length: 14 amino acids. CDR3 sequence reads: CASSWATITDTQYF. CDR3 nucleotides: TGCGCCAGCAGCTGGGCGACAATCACAGATACGCAGTATTTT.

This clone has only one observation. J is TRBJ2-7 and V is TRBV2; either TRBD1 or TRBD2 may fit D (6 bases each). Germline CDR1 is SNHLY and CDR2 is FYNNEI. This CDR3 spans 16 amino acids. Deletions cut 6 bases from V and 2 bases from J, with 20 bases between. The CDR3 here is CASRGVGGPKAYEQYF. The CDR3 DNA follows: TGTGCCAGCAGGGGGGTCGGGGGCCCCAAAGCCTACGAGCAGTACTTC. Full variable domain (outside the CDR3, taken from reference TRBV2 and TRBJ2-7): EPEVTQTPSHQVTQMGQEVILRCVPISNHLYFYWYRQILGQKVEFLVSFYNNEISEKSEIFDDQFSVERPDGSNFTLKIRSTKLEDSAMYFCASRGVGGPKAYEQYFGPGTRLTVT.